Reported below is one T cell receptor beta chain. The target antigen is unknown. The data are from a study of graft-versus-host responses after intestinal transplantation. Notes on the study in general: Analysis identified GvH clones in recipient marrow, with some appearing first in ileum or blood. There was an association between peak levels of circulating GvH clones and early post-transplant HvG declines.

This CDR3 region has 11 residues. The germline gives CDR1 SGHTA, CDR2 FQGNSA. The germline V and J ends were trimmed by 4 bases and 3 bases, with 4 bases remaining between them. Sequencing used immunoSEQ multiplex PCR; TCRdb keeps in-frame clones, though not all of them. The data hold tens of thousands of clones, with roughly 92% observed a single time. The TCR comes from a human donor who received an intestinal transplant. The chain is built from TRBV7-2 and TRBJ2-7, with D hard to call. Source: unstimulated CD4+ T cells sorted from spleen or lymph node cells, taken before intestinal transplant. CDR3 region: CASSSYYEQYF. The CDR3, as DNA: TGTGCCAGCAGCTCCTACTACGAGCAGTACTTC.